The clone carrying this T cell receptor (beta chain) was picked up many times. Its antigen remains unidentified. MiXCR was run by TCRdb on the reads, yielding one entry per CDR3 protein. The table records about 80,000 distinct CDR3 sequences, roughly 3.5% of them present only once. The data are from a study of T cell repertoires in cytomegalovirus infection. At the level of the study: CMV infection and matching HLA type were both indicated by public TCR beta signatures. Study results and caveats: CMV carriers with the relevant HLA were identified by cumulative public TCR beta family frequency. HLA-C-restricted CMV clonotypes gave the most frequent clonotype in two of eight donors.

Between the trimmed V and J ends, which lost 4 bases and 1 base, there was a span of 10 bases. The CDR3 contains 14 residues. The germline CDR1 and CDR2 sequences are LGHDT and YNNKEL (reference sequence). V usage is TRBV3-1 and J usage is TRBJ1-1; D is possibly TRBD1 (5 bases). The sample was PBMCs. The TCR originated in a human donor in good health (CMV status not recorded). Some clones in this sample may be carry-over from other donors' samples. The CDR3 reads CASSRGTGNTEAFF. The CDR3 nucleotides are TGTGCCAGCAGCCGAGGGACTGGGAACACTGAAGCTTTCTTT.